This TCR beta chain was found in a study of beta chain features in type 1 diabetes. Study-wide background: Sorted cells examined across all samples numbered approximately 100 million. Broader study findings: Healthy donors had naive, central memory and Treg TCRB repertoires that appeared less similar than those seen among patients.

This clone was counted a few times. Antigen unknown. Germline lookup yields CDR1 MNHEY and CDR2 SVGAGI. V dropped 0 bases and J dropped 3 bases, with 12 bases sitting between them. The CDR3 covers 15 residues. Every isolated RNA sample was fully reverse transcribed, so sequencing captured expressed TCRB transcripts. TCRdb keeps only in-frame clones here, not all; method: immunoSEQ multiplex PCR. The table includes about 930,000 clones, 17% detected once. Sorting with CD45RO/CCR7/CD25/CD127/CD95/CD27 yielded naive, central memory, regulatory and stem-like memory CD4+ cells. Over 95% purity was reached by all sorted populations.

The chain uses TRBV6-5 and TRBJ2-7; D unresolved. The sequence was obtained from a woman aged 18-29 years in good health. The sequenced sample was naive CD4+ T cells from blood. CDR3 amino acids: CASSYSAAGHYEQYF. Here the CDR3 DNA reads TGTGCCAGCAGTTACTCGGCTGCCGGGCACTACGAGCAGTACTTC.